Presented here are 25 T cell receptor beta chains from one specimen sequenced in a study of T cell repertoires in cytomegalovirus infection (dated by TCRdb to the late 2010s). The antigens these receptors bind are not known. Sequenced using an Illumina HiSeq 1500. TCRdb reanalyzed the raw reads on its own, using fastp at Q25 for trimming and MiXCR for clone calling, and kept in-frame beta chains. Identical CDR3 protein sequences are pooled into one entry, listed with their most common genes and DNA. For this sample there are around 100,000 distinct CDR3 sequences; around a tenth appear just once. The ten largest clones capture around 29% of the sample. The sequencing input was PBMCs, sequenced either directly or after in vitro stimulation (not recorded which). Receptor source: a human donor in good health (CMV status not recorded). Some clones in this sample may be carry-over from other donors' samples.

J is TRBJ2-2 and V is TRBV28; 12 bases are a match to TRBD2. CDR1 and CDR2 from the germline V gene are MDHEN and SYDVKM. This CDR3 has 15 residues. V was clipped by 8 bases and J by 7 bases; unmatched bases: 8. CDR3 nucleotides: TGTGCCAGCGAATCTAGCGGGAGGGCTGACGGGGAGCTGTTTTTT. Its translation: CASESSGRADGELFF.

Many counts were recorded for this clonotype. The V call is TRBV5-4, the J call TRBJ1-2; 7 bases fit TRBD1. This CDR3 has 14 residues. Germline CDR1 and CDR2: SGHNT and YYREEE (reference sequence). With V trimmed by 3 bases and J by 2 bases, 4 bases remained unmatched. CDR3 region: CASSSTGWNYGYTF. The CDR3 bases are TGTGCCAGCAGCTCGACAGGGTGGAACTATGGCTACACCTTC.

V gene TRBV24-1 combines with J gene TRBJ2-1; TRBD2 agrees at 10 bases. Germline V CDR1 and CDR2: KGHDR, SFDVKD. The CDR3 length is 16 residues. The junction had 6 bases not matched to a gene; V was cut back by 3 bases and J by 5 bases. The CDR3 region is CATSDKGLAHDNEQFF. The CDR3 nucleotides are TGTGCCACCAGTGATAAGGGACTAGCGCATGACAATGAGCAGTTCTTC.

This chain uses TRBV23-1 with TRBJ1-5, with D perhaps matching TRBD1 (5 bases). TRBV23-1 is recorded as an ORF, its role being uncertain. The CDR3 is made up of 18 amino acids. V shed 3 bases and J shed 10 bases, with 28 bases lying between them. CDR3 DNA: TGCGCCAGCAGTCATTCCAACGGGGCACAGGCCCTGTCGGATCCCCAGCATTTT. This encodes CASSHSNGAQALSDPQHF.

The rearrangement joins TRBV7-4 to TRBJ1-4, with TRBD1 matching over 8 bases. The V segment lost 3 bases and the J segment 6 bases; nucleotides outside the gene matches: 3. The CDR3 runs to 14 residues. Germline V gene lookup returns CDR1 SGHVT and CDR2 SQSDAQ. The CDR3 reads CASSFRGRHEKLFF. The CDR3 DNA sequence: TGTGCCAGCAGCTTCAGGGGGCGTCATGAAAAACTGTTTTTT.

The CDR3 DNA is TGTGCCAGCGCGATGACAGGGGGCACTGAAGCTTTCTTT. This codes for CASAMTGGTEAFF. The chain employs TRBV6-2 or TRBV6-3 and TRBJ1-1, with 9 bases lining up with TRBD1. Per germline, CDR1 MNHEY and CDR2 SVGEGT. J lost 4 bases, V lost 8 bases, and 5 bases had no gene match. CDR3 length: 13 amino acids.

Many counts were recorded for this clonotype. The V gene is TRBV28, the J gene TRBJ2-7; 8 bases line up with TRBD1. V lost 6 bases and J lost 4; bases outside the gene matches: 11. The CDR3 covers 15 residues. Germline V lookup: CDR1 MDHEN, CDR2 SYDVKM. This chain's CDR3 is CASRPAGTGKYEQYF. The CDR3 nucleotides are TGTGCCAGCAGACCAGCCGGGACAGGTAAATACGAGCAGTACTTC.

This sequence joins TRBV20-1 and TRBJ1-1; D perhaps matches TRBD1 (5 bases). V lost 6 bases and J 2 bases, leaving 10 bases between the germline ends. There are 12 residues in the CDR3. Germline CDR1 and CDR2: DFQATT and SNEGSKA (reference sequence). The CDR3 sequence: CSARGPNTEAFF. The CDR3, as DNA: TGCAGTGCAAGGGGTCCTAACACTGAAGCTTTCTTT.

This clonotype was counted between two and nine times. V usage is TRBV28 and J usage is TRBJ1-2; 10 nucleotides match TRBD1. The germline V gene encodes CDR1 MDHEN and CDR2 SYDVKM. The CDR3 length is 14 residues. J gave up 8 bases and V 5 bases, and 8 bases lay outside the gene matches. The CDR3 DNA follows: TGTGCCAGCAGTCCCCCGGGACAGGGGATAGGCTACACCTTC. Translated: CASSPPGQGIGYTF.

This clonotype was found many times. V gene TRBV6-1 combines with J gene TRBJ2-7, with TRBD2 matching over 7 bases. Germline CDR1 MNHNS, CDR2 SASEGT. CDR3 size: 15 residues. J lost 6 bases, V lost 5 bases, and 13 bases had no gene match. In nucleotides, the CDR3 is TGTGCCAGCAGTTCTTTTGGCGGGAGTTCAAGCGAGCAGTACTTC. This translates into CASSSFGGSSSEQYF.

This clonotype occurred many times. The chain has TRBV7-9 and TRBJ2-5; D gene ambiguous. This CDR3 is 16 amino acids long. Trimming stripped 0 bases from V and 2 bases from J, with 13 bases between. Germline V lookup: CDR1 SEHNR, CDR2 FQNEAQ (reference sequence). CDR3 nucleotide sequence: TGTGCCAGCAGCTTAGCGCCGACGCGACCTCAAGAGACCCAGTACTTC. It codes for CASSLAPTRPQETQYF.

Concerning this clonotype itself: A much larger clone differs from this one at a single base, so this may be a read error. The chain employs TRBV5-8 and TRBJ2-5; a possible D gene is TRBD1 (7 bases). The germline V gene encodes CDR1 SGHTS and CDR2 YDEGEE. This CDR3 is built from 15 residues. The ends were cut back, 9 bases at V and 2 bases at J, with 20 bases in the middle. The CDR3 DNA is TGTGCCATAACACAGAGGAGGGGGCGGCAAGAGACCCAGTACTTC. It specifies CAITQRRGRQETQYF. Filled out from reference TRBV5-8 and TRBJ2-5, the complete variable domain reads EAGVTQSPTHLIKTRGQQATLRCSPISGHTSVYWYQQALGLGLQFLLWYDEGEERNRGNFPPRFSGRQFPNYSSELNVNALELEDSALYLCAITQRRGRQETQYFGPGTRLLVL.

Many counts were recorded for this clonotype. CDR3 nucleotides: TGTGCCAGCAGCTTACCAGGGGGCATGAACACTGAAGCTTTCTTT. Its protein is CASSLPGGMNTEAFF. The chain combines TRBV7-9 with TRBJ1-1; 8 bases are a match to TRBD1. Germline CDR1 and CDR2: SEHNR and FQNEAQ (reference sequence). The CDR3 consists of 15 residues. V lost 2 bases, J lost 0 bases, and 2 bases stayed unmatched. Full variable domain (rest looked up from reference TRBV7-9 and TRBJ1-1): DTGVSQNPRHKITKRGQNVTFRCDPISEHNRLYWYRQTLGQGPEFLTYFQNEAQLEKSRLLSDRFSAERPKGSFSTLEIQRTEQGDSAMYLCASSLPGGMNTEAFFGQGTRLTVV.

This clonotype appeared many times. The chain links TRBV6-2 or TRBV6-3 to TRBJ2-1; TRBD2 might be the D (5 bases). V was cut by 5 bases and J by 5 bases, with 13 bases left in between. The CDR3 length is 14 residues. Germline values: CDR1 MNHEY, CDR2 SVGEGT. The CDR3 DNA is TGTGCCAGCAGTCTCTTCGGGGTACACAATGAGCAGTTCTTC. This sequence encodes CASSLFGVHNEQFF.

V usage is TRBV25-1 and J usage is TRBJ1-2; D ambiguous. Germline lookup yields CDR1 MGHDK and CDR2 SYGVNS. Deletions cut 5 bases from V and 8 bases from J, with 12 bases between. This CDR3 has 12 amino acids. CDR3 amino acids: CASSKELGGYTF. DNA of the CDR3: TGTGCCAGCAGTAAGGAACTGGGAGGCTACACCTTC.

CDR3 in amino acids: CASSSGTSYEQYF. The CDR3 bases are TGTGCCAGTAGCTCCGGGACTTCGTACGAGCAGTACTTC. This chain connects TRBV19 to TRBJ2-7; a weak D match, TRBD2 (6 bases). V was clipped by 6 bases and J by 4 bases, with 13 bases between them. Germline values: CDR1 LNHDA, CDR2 SQIVND (reference sequence). This CDR3 is 13 amino acids long.

There are a few counts of this clonotype. The chain is built from TRBV20-1 and TRBJ2-5; TRBD2 matches at 11 bases. The germline gives CDR1 DFQATT, CDR2 SNEGSKA (reference sequence). V shed 1 base and J 2 bases; nucleotides not matched to a gene: 6. The CDR3 has 16 residues. DNA for the CDR3: TGCAGTGCTAGAGTTGGGACTAGCGGAGGGCAAGAGACCCAGTACTTC. Its protein product is CSARVGTSGGQETQYF.

This clonotype appeared a few times. V and J are TRBV7-2 and TRBJ2-3; D not certain. Trimming removed 4 bases at V and 3 bases at J, with 17 bases between. In germline, CDR1 is SGHTA, CDR2 FQGNSA. The CDR3 runs 16 residues. The CDR3 sequence: CASSSYGPRWTDTQYF. The CDR3 DNA follows: TGTGCCAGCAGCTCTTACGGACCCCGTTGGACAGATACGCAGTATTTT.

The chain links TRBV7-9 to TRBJ2-1, with 7 nucleotides matching TRBD1. V was clipped by 4 bases and J by 7 bases; unmatched bases: 10. Per the germline V gene, CDR1 is SEHNR and CDR2 is FQNEAQ (reference sequence). This CDR3 is built from 15 residues. CDR3 sequence reads: CASSWAQGVGNEQFF. The CDR3 DNA is TGTGCCAGCAGCTGGGCCCAGGGGGTCGGGAATGAGCAGTTCTTC. Full variable domain (missing parts from reference TRBV7-9 and TRBJ2-1): DTGVSQNPRHKITKRGQNVTFRCDPISEHNRLYWYRQTLGQGPEFLTYFQNEAQLEKSRLLSDRFSAERPKGSFSTLEIQRTEQGDSAMYLCASSWAQGVGNEQFFGPGTRLTVL.

This clonotype was picked up many times. The chain joins TRBV14 to TRBJ1-1; D not certain. The germline V gene has CDR1 SGHDN and CDR2 FVKESK. The CDR3 length is 13 residues. V lost 1 base, J lost 2 bases, and 5 bases lay in between. The CDR3 sequence is CASSQGKNTEAFF. CDR3 in DNA: TGTGCCAGCAGCCAAGGAAAAAACACTGAAGCTTTCTTT.

This clonotype was seen only a few times. The chain couples TRBV6-1 to TRBJ1-1, with D possibly TRBD1 on 6 matching bases. The V gene's germline CDR1 is MNHNS and CDR2 SASEGT. The CDR3 extends over 13 amino acids. V dropped 5 bases and J dropped 7 bases, with 14 bases sitting between them. The CDR3 nucleotides read TGTGCCAGCAGTCCGCATCAGGGGTTTGAAGCTTTCTTT. Its protein product is CASSPHQGFEAFF.

There are many counts of this clonotype. This chain links TRBV7-9 with TRBJ1-5; D is undetermined. CDR1 SEHNR and CDR2 FQNEAQ come from the germline V gene (reference sequence). The CDR3 consists of 14 residues. The V end was cut by 3 bases, the J end by 1 base, with 7 bases between. The CDR3, as DNA: TGTGCCAGCAGCTTTGAGGGCAGCAATCAGCCCCAGCATTTT. Its translation is CASSFEGSNQPQHF.

The chain is built from TRBV5-1 and TRBJ2-5; D possibly corresponds to TRBD1 (5 bases). This CDR3 has 15 residues. The V end lost 0 bases, the J end lost 0 bases, and 9 bases lay between the germline ends. Germline V gene lookup returns CDR1 SGHRS and CDR2 YFSETQ. DNA for the CDR3: TGCGCCAGCAGCTTGGTTCCAGGGTACCAAGAGACCCAGTACTTC. Its translation: CASSLVPGYQETQYF.

This clonotype was picked up many times. J is TRBJ2-7 and V is TRBV6-2 or TRBV6-3, with 8 nucleotides matching TRBD1. This CDR3 is 13 amino acids long. V lost 6 bases, J lost 1 base, and 2 bases stayed unmatched. Germline V gene lookup returns CDR1 MNHEY and CDR2 SVGEGT. CDR3 loop: CASRDRESYEQYV. The DNA for the CDR3 is TGTGCCAGCAGGGACAGGGAATCCTACGAGCAGTACGTC.

The gene calls are TRBV12-3 or TRBV12-4 and TRBJ1-1, with 10 bases matching TRBD1. Germline trimming cut 8 bases from V and 0 bases from J; bases unmatched to any gene: 9. The CDR3 covers 16 residues. The CDR3 coding sequence is TGTGCCAGCCGGCGAGGGACAGGGGATATGAACACTGAAGCTTTCTTT. Protein sequence: CASRRGTGDMNTEAFF.